The TCR beta chain described here comes from a study of vaccination and CD4 T cells after COVID-19. General study results and limits: Spike mono-reactive clones accounted for 304 of the 307 vaccine-specific clones found in convalescent patients.

Specified treatment: roughly 10-day PBMC culture with coronavirus spike peptide pools or control peptides (ViraFEST assay). Before TCRs were sequenced, ViraFEST expanded antigen-specific T cells with peptide pools. The Oncomine TCR Beta short-read assay sequenced DNA from cultured CD4+ T cells. Cultures of CD4+ T cells served as the source for extracting genomic DNA. One entry per CDR3 protein results from TCRdb running MiXCR on the PCR reads. The sample includes more than 9,500 distinct CDR3 sequences, 20% to 25% seen only once; the top ten take roughly 13%. The table lists this clonotype with a few counts. The antigen remains unidentified. The V and J ends lost 6 bases and 3 bases respectively, with 13 bases between them. The CDR3 has 14 residues.

This receptor was taken from a human donor who received a COVID-19 vaccine. This chain uses TRBV12-3 or TRBV12-4 with TRBJ2-3; D is unclear. The input for sequencing was CD4+ T cells from blood, cultured in vitro, taken before SARS-CoV-2 vaccination. The CDR3, as DNA: TGTGCCAGCAGCGGTGGCAGGATTACAGATACGCAGTATTTT. Protein: CASSGGRITDTQYF.